Listed here is a single TCR beta chain. Its specificity is not known. The sample is drawn from a study of shared clonotypes between healthy human individuals. The CDR3 runs to 15 residues. CDR1 is KGHSH and CDR2 is LQKENI in the germline V gene. The ends were cut back, 3 bases at V and 8 bases at J, with 16 bases in the middle. Whole-study findings and limits: Clonotype sharing among donors likely depends on sequencing depth.

Some clones are missing from TCRdb's copy, which holds only in-frame ones; the method was immunoSEQ multiplex PCR. The sample has nearly 1,000,000 clones, more than 75% seen once. This TCR was recovered from a man aged 18 to 29 in good health. This chain connects TRBV18 to TRBJ1-4, with D perhaps matching TRBD1 (6 bases). Sequences were obtained from memory CD4+ T cells sorted from blood. This sample's subset: CD45RA-negative fraction. CDR3 sequence: CASSPGQWVGEKLFF. The CDR3 bases are TGTGCCAGCTCACCCGGACAGTGGGTCGGAGAAAAACTGTTTTTT.